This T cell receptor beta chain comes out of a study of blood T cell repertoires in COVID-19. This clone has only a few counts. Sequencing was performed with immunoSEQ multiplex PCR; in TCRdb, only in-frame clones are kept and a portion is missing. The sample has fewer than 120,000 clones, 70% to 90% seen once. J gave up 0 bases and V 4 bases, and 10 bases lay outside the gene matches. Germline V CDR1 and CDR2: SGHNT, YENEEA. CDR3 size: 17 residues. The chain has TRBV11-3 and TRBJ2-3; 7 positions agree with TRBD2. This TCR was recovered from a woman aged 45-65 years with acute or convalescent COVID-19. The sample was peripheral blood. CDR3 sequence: CASSSRRGAGSTDTQYF. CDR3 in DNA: TGTGCCAGCAGCTCCAGAAGAGGAGCGGGAAGCACAGATACGCAGTATTTT. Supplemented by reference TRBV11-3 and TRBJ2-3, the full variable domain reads EAGVVQSPRYKIIEKKQPVAFWCNPISGHNTLYWYLQNLGQGPELLIRYENEEAVDDSQLPKDRFSAERLKGVDSTLKIQPAELGDSAVYLCASSSRRGAGSTDTQYFGPGTRLTVL.